These T cell receptor beta chains were read from a single sample in a study of blood T cell repertoires in COVID-19. Here immunoSEQ multiplex PCR was the method, and the copy in TCRdb shows in-frame clones only, minus some. The sample consists of around 130,000 clones, about 88% of them appearing once. The sequencing input was PBMCs or T cells enriched from blood (not recorded which). These receptor sequences come from a woman between 50 and 59 years old who had recovered from COVID-19. CDR3s include the opening cysteine and the closing phenylalanine or tryptophan.

j_call v_call cdr3_aa
TRBJ2-2 TRBV12-5 CASGWETGELFF
TRBJ2-1 TRBV2 CASSLEIQTANEQFF
TRBJ2-1 TRBV5-4 CASSHQQGRTHNEQFF
TRBJ2-7 TRBV7-2 CASSPSGQIGYEQYF
TRBJ1-3 TRBV2 CASTTVRGPSSGNTIYF
TRBJ2-5 TRBV5-4 CASSDGDRGQQTQYF
TRBJ1-2 TRBV6-5 CASSTLTGGNYGYTF
TRBJ1-4 TRBV5-1 CASSEAGGFNEKLFF
TRBJ1-1 TRBV7-9 CASSPGLQKAFF
TRBJ1-6 TRBV19 CASSAGTGGLGSPLHF
TRBJ2-7 TRBV9 CASSPLGTGIDEQYF
TRBJ2-7 TRBV10-3 CAISERSKDRGPYEQYF
TRBJ2-1 TRBV6-6 CASSYSSGGEQFF
TRBJ2-5 TRBV5-1 CASSDTGIEETQYF
TRBJ1-1 TRBV7-3 CASSSGVNTEAFF
TRBJ2-5 TRBV10-1 CASSDYRGAQTQYF
TRBJ2-7 TRBV12-3/TRBV12-4 CASSWGVYEQYF
TRBJ2-7 TRBV18 CASSPADGLRGTYEQYF
TRBJ1-2 TRBV30 CAWNRGGGGYTF
TRBJ1-2 TRBV30 CAWSLTGRGYTF
TRBJ2-1 TRBV6-5 CASRGLAPYNEQFF
TRBJ1-5 TRBV3-1/TRBV3-2 CASSRGQLNQPQHF
TRBJ2-3 TRBV11-2 CASSSDSFRTDTQYF
TRBJ1-1 TRBV15 CATRRDGGEKNTEAFF
TRBJ2-1 TRBV10-1 CASSEEGVYNEQFF
TRBJ1-2 TRBV6-1 CASSEPGGTPGYTF
TRBJ1-1 TRBV19 CASSRDRMNTEAFF
TRBJ2-1 TRBV4-1 CASSPTGTGGAYNEQFF
TRBJ1-1 TRBV5-1 CASSAGTGNTEAFF
TRBJ2-4 TRBV19 CASSILGNRENIQYF
TRBJ2-5 TRBV7-8 CASSLVYGRQETQYF
TRBJ2-7 TRBV19 CASSPTEQGSYEQYF
TRBJ2-5 TRBV5-1 CASSLIGTGGLETQYF
TRBJ2-1 TRBV4-3 CASSQGTGGYNEQFF
TRBJ1-5 TRBV2 CASRGQASSNQPQHF
TRBJ2-3 TRBV5-1 CASSGTSGTRTDTQYF
TRBJ2-1 TRBV16 CASSQVSSAGREQFF
TRBJ2-7 TRBV4-3 CASSQLLGAGYEQYF
TRBJ1-1 TRBV10-3 CAISWADGETEAFF
TRBJ1-6 TRBV19 CASSDDRGYNSPLHF
TRBJ1-1 TRBV5-8 CASSLAPDLGTEAFF
TRBJ1-5 TRBV19 CASKTGGNQPQHF
TRBJ2-1 TRBV5-1 CASSFVGGSYNEQFF
TRBJ1-1 TRBV6-1 CASSEVRDTEAFF
TRBJ2-7 TRBV7-2 CASSLRRQTYEQYF
TRBJ2-5 TRBV4-3 CASSQDLVGQGAKTQYF
TRBJ1-3 TRBV5-1 CASSLGQISGNTIYF
TRBJ2-3 TRBV30 CATEQTETDTQYF
TRBJ2-7 TRBV5-4 CASSLSTDSYEQYF
TRBJ1-1 TRBV7-6 CASSSSSFTEAFF